These 10 T cell receptor beta chains came from one sample sequenced in a study of blood T cell repertoires in COVID-19. Sequencing was performed with immunoSEQ multiplex PCR; in TCRdb, only in-frame clones are kept and a portion is missing. Altogether some 460,000 clones are present, around 90% being singletons, with the ten largest covering roughly 0.72%. Sequenced: PBMCs or T cells enriched from blood (not recorded which). The origin of the receptors is a woman aged 18-29 years who had recovered from COVID-19.

V gene TRBV19 combines with J gene TRBJ1-1; D call uncertain. This CDR3 has 12 amino acids. The germline gives CDR1 LNHDA, CDR2 SQIVND (reference sequence). Between the trimmed V and J ends, which lost 5 bases and 3 bases, there was a span of 7 bases. The CDR3: CASSHRYTEAFF. The CDR3 region has the DNA TGTGCCAGTAGTCACCGGTACACTGAAGCTTTCTTT.

This chain uses TRBV11-2 with TRBJ1-6; D unresolved. V lost 2 bases and J lost 8, with 16 bases in between. Per germline, CDR1 SGHAT and CDR2 FQNNGV. The CDR3 extends over 16 amino acids. CDR3 bases: TGTGCCAGCAGCTTACGAGGAGAGTCCAGCTATTCACCCCTCCACTTT. This sequence encodes CASSLRGESSYSPLHF.

This chain links TRBV12-5 with TRBJ1-1; a possible D gene is TRBD1 (6 bases). The CDR3 covers 17 residues. Germline V gene data show CDR1 as LGHNT and CDR2 as FRNRAP. The V gene lost 1 base and the J gene lost 3 bases, with 18 bases spanning the gap. The CDR3 DNA is TGTGCTAGTGGTTTGGGACTAGGGGGGGAGGGAGACACTGAAGCTTTCTTT. The encoded protein is CASGLGLGGEGDTEAFF.

V is TRBV9 and J is TRBJ1-3; D is possibly TRBD1 (5 bases). The CDR3 is made up of 15 amino acids. Germline CDR1 SGDLS, CDR2 YYNGEE. Trimming removed 0 bases from V and 4 bases from J, with 11 bases in between. The CDR3 region is CASSVALGAGNTIYF. The CDR3 DNA is TGTGCCAGCAGCGTAGCTCTAGGGGCCGGAAACACCATATATTTT.

The sample holds one count of this clone. The chain links TRBV7-3 to TRBJ2-7; D ambiguous. Between the trimmed V and J ends, which lost 2 bases and 3 bases, there was a span of 8 bases. The CDR3 runs 13 residues. Germline CDR1 reads SGHTA; CDR2 reads FQGTGA. CDR3 amino acids: CASSLYAGYEQYF. The DNA for the CDR3 is TGTGCCAGCAGCTTATACGCCGGCTACGAGCAGTACTTC.

This clone occurred a few times. V and J are TRBV6-1 and TRBJ1-5, with no clear D. V lost 1 base and J lost 1, with 8 bases in between. Germline V gene sequence: CDR1 MNHNS, CDR2 SASEGT. The CDR3 runs 15 residues. DNA for the CDR3: TGTGCCAGCAGTGAAGGGAGTTTGAGCAATCAGCCCCAGCATTTT. Translation: CASSEGSLSNQPQHF.

The chain recombines TRBV20-1 with TRBJ2-1; D unclear. Trimming removed 5 bases from V and 7 bases from J, with 12 bases in between. The CDR3 runs to 12 residues. CDR1 is DFQATT and CDR2 is SNEGSKA in the germline V gene (reference sequence). CDR3 sequence (DNA): TGCAGTGCTTGTGGGCCCCGTAATGAGCAGTTCTTC. Translated, it gives CSACGPRNEQFF.

The chain carries TRBV11-2 and TRBJ1-6, with D possibly being TRBD1 (6 bases). CDR3 size: 14 residues. The germline CDR1 and CDR2 sequences are SGHAT and FQNNGV. V lost 0 bases and J 8 bases, leaving 8 bases between the germline ends. The CDR3 here is CASSLEGGDSPLHF. DNA of the CDR3: TGTGCCAGCAGCTTAGAAGGGGGGGATTCACCCCTCCACTTT.

The genes are TRBV7-6 and TRBJ2-7, with TRBD2 as a possible D gene (5 bases). The germline gives CDR1 SGHVS, CDR2 FNYEAQ. The CDR3 runs 14 residues. V was trimmed by 2 bases and J by 2 bases, leaving 10 bases between them. DNA of the CDR3: TGTGCCAGCAGCTTATACAGCGGAACCTACGAGCAGTACTTC. Encoded protein: CASSLYSGTYEQYF.

The chain is built from TRBV6-5 and TRBJ1-2, with a possible D match to TRBD1 (5 bases). The germline V and J ends were trimmed by 6 bases and 4 bases, with 12 bases remaining between them. The CDR3 contains 13 residues. The germline V gene has CDR1 MNHEY and CDR2 SVGAGI. The CDR3 bases are TGTGCCAGCAGATCGGGGGGATCCTATGGCTACACCTTC. Translated: CASRSGGSYGYTF.